The 20 T cell receptor beta chains in this list originate from one sample, sequenced in a study of cytotoxic CD8 clonotypes in ibrutinib-treated CLL. Sequencing used immunoSEQ multiplex PCR; TCRdb keeps in-frame clones, though not all of them. The sample holds about 21,000 clones, around 68% seen once. Specimen: PBMCs, collected before ibrutinib treatment. The source of these receptors is a human donor with chronic lymphocytic leukemia.

The chain links TRBV5-5 to TRBJ2-5; a weak D match, TRBD1 (6 bases). This CDR3 spans 14 amino acids. CDR1 and CDR2 from the germline V gene are SGHKS and YYEKEE (reference sequence). The V end was cut by 0 bases, the J end by 1 base, with 7 bases between. The CDR3 DNA follows: TGTGCCAGCAGCTTGGGACAGGTCCAAGAGACCCAGTACTTC. This codes for CASSLGQVQETQYF.

The chain links TRBV19 to TRBJ2-7; 9 bases are a match to TRBD1. Germline CDR1 is LNHDA and CDR2 is SQIVND (reference sequence). The V gene end was trimmed by 5 bases and the J gene end by 5 bases; junction bases not matched to a gene: 16. The CDR3 loop spans 17 amino acids. CDR3 sequence reads: CASSPGQGRGTWNEQYF. DNA for the CDR3: TGTGCCAGTAGTCCGGGACAGGGAAGGGGGACTTGGAACGAGCAGTACTTC. The variable domain in full, with the rest retrieved from reference TRBV19 and TRBJ2-7, is DGGITQSPKYLFRKEGQNVTLSCEQNLNHDAMYWYRQDPGQGLRLIYYSQIVNDFQKGDIAEGYSVSREKKESFPLTVTSAQKNPTAFYLCASSPGQGRGTWNEQYFGPGTRLTVT.

V and J are TRBV6-5 and TRBJ2-5, with TRBD2 matching over 8 bases. From germline, CDR1 is MNHEY and CDR2 SVGAGI. The CDR3 has 15 amino acids. V gave up 6 bases and J gave up 7 bases; unmatched junction bases: 13. CDR3 sequence reads: CASSPTQREFGTQYF. Here the CDR3 DNA reads TGTGCCAGCAGCCCGACCCAGCGGGAGTTTGGGACCCAGTACTTC.

This chain connects TRBV28 to TRBJ2-7; D may be TRBD1 or TRBD2 (6 bases each). With 1 base removed from V and 0 bases from J, the gap between germline ends came to 13 bases. There are 16 residues in the CDR3. From germline, CDR1 is MDHEN and CDR2 SYDVKM. This chain's CDR3 is CASSLFGGSSSYEQYF. Written as DNA, the CDR3 is TGTGCCAGCAGTTTATTCGGGGGCAGCAGCTCCTACGAGCAGTACTTC. Full variable domain (missing parts from reference TRBV28 and TRBJ2-7): DVKVTQSSRYLVKRTGEKVFLECVQDMDHENMFWYRQDPGLGLRLIYFSYDVKMKEKGDIPEGYSVSREKKERFSLILESASTNQTSMYLCASSLFGGSSSYEQYFGPGTRLTVT.

The J gene is TRBJ1-3, the V gene TRBV6-5; no firm D call. V lost 6 bases, J lost 2 bases, and 14 bases lay in between. Germline CDR1 is MNHEY and CDR2 is SVGAGI. CDR3 length: 15 residues. The CDR3 is CASSRDLLPGNTIYF. In DNA form, the CDR3 reads TGTGCCAGCAGCCGCGACCTTCTCCCTGGAAACACCATATATTTT.

The chain employs TRBV27 and TRBJ2-2; possibly TRBD2 for D (5 bases). This CDR3 spans 13 amino acids. Germline CDR1 reads MNHEY; CDR2 reads SMNVEV (reference sequence). The ends were cut back, 5 bases at V and 6 bases at J, with 10 bases in the middle. This chain's CDR3 is CASSLEGPGELFF. The CDR3 nucleotides are TGTGCCAGCAGTCTCGAGGGTCCCGGGGAGCTGTTTTTT.

The gene calls are TRBV27 and TRBJ2-3; D not resolved. This CDR3 spans 15 amino acids. Germline-derived CDR1 and CDR2 are MNHEY and SMNVEV (reference sequence). Between the trimmed V and J ends, which lost 4 bases and 2 bases, there was a span of 13 bases. CDR3 protein: CASSSHGGFTDTQYF. Written as DNA, the CDR3 is TGTGCCAGCAGTTCCCACGGTGGATTCACAGATACGCAGTATTTT.

The gene calls are TRBV6-4 and TRBJ2-1; TRBD2 aligns across 8 bases. This CDR3 comprises 15 residues. Germline trimming cut 2 bases from V and 2 bases from J; bases unmatched to any gene: 2. CDR1 and CDR2 from the germline V gene are MRHNA and SNTAGT. This chain's CDR3 is CASSDRGRPYNEQFF. The DNA of the CDR3 is TGTGCCAGCAGTGACCGCGGGAGGCCCTACAATGAGCAGTTCTTC.

Remarks on this clone: An end of the junction does not agree with germline; a read error may underlie this. The rearrangement joins TRBV5-1 to TRBJ2-3, with 8 bases aligning to TRBD1. The CDR3 totals 15 residues. Germline V gene sequence: CDR1 SGHRS, CDR2 YFSETQ. The CDR3 nucleotides read TGCGCCGGCAGCTTGCAGGGGGCGAGGGCAGATACGCAGTATTTT. Residues: CAGSLQGARADTQYF. The whole variable domain, filled in from reference TRBV5-1 and TRBJ2-3, reads KAGVTQTPRYLIKTRGQQVTLSCSPISGHRSVSWYQQTPGQGLQFLFEYFSETQRNKGNFPGRFSGRQFSNSRSEMNVSTLELGDSALYLCAGSLQGARADTQYFGPGTRLTVL.

The chain joins TRBV11-3 to TRBJ2-2; 11 nucleotides agree with TRBD2. The CDR3 runs to 17 residues. V lost 5 bases to trimming and J lost 2 bases; unmatched junction nucleotides: 7. Germline CDR1 SGHNT, CDR2 YENEEA. In DNA, the CDR3 is TGTGCCAGCAGCCAGCCACTAGCGGGAGATAACACCGGGGAGCTGTTTTTT. It specifies CASSQPLAGDNTGELFF.

The chain has TRBV5-1 and TRBJ2-5, with TRBD1 matching over 8 bases. The CDR3 has 14 residues. Germline assignment: CDR1 SGHRS and CDR2 YFSETQ. Germline trimming cut 4 bases from V and 2 bases from J; bases unmatched to any gene: 4. In nucleotides, the CDR3 is TGCGCCAGCAGCCTCGGGACAGGACAAGAGACCCAGTACTTC. Protein: CASSLGTGQETQYF.

The chain employs TRBV5-8 and TRBJ1-5; D may be TRBD1 (5 bases). The V gene lost 0 bases and the J gene lost 3 bases, with 10 bases spanning the gap. The CDR3 is 15 residues long. Per germline, CDR1 SGHTS and CDR2 YDEGEE. The CDR3 DNA follows: TGTGCCAGCAGCTTGGGACAGCGAACCAATCAGCCCCAGCATTTT. Its translation: CASSLGQRTNQPQHF.

The chain carries TRBV19 and TRBJ2-1, with TRBD2 matching over 10 bases. Per the germline V gene, CDR1 is LNHDA and CDR2 is SQIVND (reference sequence). The CDR3 loop spans 15 amino acids. Germline trimming cut 8 bases from V and 9 bases from J; bases unmatched to any gene: 13. For the CDR3, the DNA is TGTGCCAGTCCATGCGGGAGCGGGAGGGCCGCTGAGCAGTTCTTC. It codes for CASPCGSGRAAEQFF. Drawing the rest from reference TRBV19 and TRBJ2-1, the complete variable domain is DGGITQSPKYLFRKEGQNVTLSCEQNLNHDAMYWYRQDPGQGLRLIYYSQIVNDFQKGDIAEGYSVSREKKESFPLTVTSAQKNPTAFYLCASPCGSGRAAEQFFGPGTRLTVL.

The chain carries TRBV11-2 and TRBJ2-2; D unclear. The CDR3 consists of 14 residues. V lost 2 bases and J 7 bases, leaving 11 bases between the germline ends. Per germline, CDR1 SGHAT and CDR2 FQNNGV. CDR3 in DNA: TGTGCCAGCAGCTTAAGAGTAAGCGTCGGGGAGCTGTTTTTT. It translates to CASSLRVSVGELFF. Full variable domain (outside the CDR3, taken from reference TRBV11-2 and TRBJ2-2): EAGVAQSPRYKIIEKRQSVAFWCNPISGHATLYWYQQILGQGPKLLIQFQNNGVVDDSQLPKDRFSAERLKGVDSTLKIQPAKLEDSAVYLCASSLRVSVGELFFGEGSRLTVL.

The chain has TRBV13 and TRBJ2-5; 9 nucleotides match TRBD1. The V gene end was trimmed by 4 bases and the J gene end by 4 bases; junction bases not matched to a gene: 4. Per germline, CDR1 PRHDT and CDR2 FYEKMQ (reference sequence). CDR3 length: 14 residues. The CDR3 sequence: CASSWTGEGETQYF. CDR3 DNA: TGTGCCAGCAGCTGGACAGGGGAGGGAGAGACCCAGTACTTC. The variable domain in full, with the rest retrieved from reference TRBV13 and TRBJ2-5, is AAGVIQSPRHLIKEKRETATLKCYPIPRHDTVYWYQQGPGQDPQFLISFYEKMQSDKGSIPDRFSAQQFSDYHSELNMSSLELGDSALYFCASSWTGEGETQYFGPGTRLLVL.

The chain is built from TRBV5-1 and TRBJ2-5; the D is unclear. The germline gives CDR1 SGHRS, CDR2 YFSETQ. The V end lost 6 bases, the J end lost 2 bases, and 14 bases lay between the germline ends. The CDR3 spans 14 residues. The CDR3 is CASKALTVQETQYF. CDR3 nucleotide sequence: TGCGCCAGCAAAGCGCTTACAGTTCAAGAGACCCAGTACTTC.

The V call is TRBV27, the J call TRBJ2-1; D ambiguous. The CDR3 has 17 amino acids. Germline CDR1 MNHEY, CDR2 SMNVEV (reference sequence). The V and J ends lost 1 base and 0 bases respectively, with 13 bases between them. CDR3 DNA sequence: TGTGCCAGCAGTTTATATCTCGGCAGAAGCTCCTACAATGAGCAGTTCTTC. It is translated as CASSLYLGRSSYNEQFF.

The chain employs TRBV20-1 and TRBJ2-5; no clear D gene. The CDR3 is made up of 10 amino acids. The germline gives CDR1 DFQATT, CDR2 SNEGSKA (reference sequence). V lost 1 base to trimming and J lost 4 bases, with 1 base between them. This CDR3 is CSARVETQYF. The CDR3 coding sequence is TGCAGTGCTAGAGTAGAGACCCAGTACTTC.

The chain employs TRBV28 and TRBJ2-7; 7 bases are shared with TRBD1. CDR3 length: 14 residues. Per germline, CDR1 MDHEN and CDR2 SYDVKM. Germline trimming cut 3 bases from V and 3 bases from J; bases unmatched to any gene: 5. CDR3 sequence reads: CASSFGYRGYEQYF. The CDR3 DNA is TGTGCCAGCAGTTTCGGTTACAGGGGCTACGAGCAGTACTTC.

The chain employs TRBV7-8 and TRBJ2-5, with TRBD2 matching 9 bases. CDR1 and CDR2 (germline): SGHVS, FQNEAQ. The CDR3 totals 14 residues. V lost 2 bases to trimming and J lost 4 bases; unmatched junction nucleotides: 2. In DNA, the CDR3 is TGTGCCAGCAGCTTAAGGGGACTAGCAGAGACCCAGTACTTC. Its translation: CASSLRGLAETQYF. The whole variable domain, remainder taken from reference TRBV7-8 and TRBJ2-5, is GAGVSQSPRYKVAKRGQDVALRCDPISGHVSLFWYQQALGQGPEFLTYFQNEAQLDKSGLPSDRFFAERPEGSVSTLKIQRTQQEDSAVYLCASSLRGLAETQYFGPGTRLLVL.